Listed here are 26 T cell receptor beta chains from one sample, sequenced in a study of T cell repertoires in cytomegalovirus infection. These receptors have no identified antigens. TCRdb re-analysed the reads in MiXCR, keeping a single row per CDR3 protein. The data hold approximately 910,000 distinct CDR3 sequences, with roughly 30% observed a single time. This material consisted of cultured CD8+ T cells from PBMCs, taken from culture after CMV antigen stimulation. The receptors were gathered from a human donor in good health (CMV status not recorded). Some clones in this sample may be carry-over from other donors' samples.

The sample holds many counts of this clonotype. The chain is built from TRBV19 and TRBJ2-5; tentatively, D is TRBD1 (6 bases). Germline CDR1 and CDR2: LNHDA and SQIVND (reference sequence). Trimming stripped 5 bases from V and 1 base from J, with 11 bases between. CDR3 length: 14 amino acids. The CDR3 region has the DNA TGTGCCAGTAGTCCCCCGGACAGCCAAGAGACCCAGTACTTC. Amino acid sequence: CASSPPDSQETQYF.

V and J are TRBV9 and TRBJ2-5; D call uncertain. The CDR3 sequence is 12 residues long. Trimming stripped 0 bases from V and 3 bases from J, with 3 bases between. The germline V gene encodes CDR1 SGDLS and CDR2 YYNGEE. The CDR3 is CASSVEEETQYF. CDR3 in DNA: TGTGCCAGCAGCGTAGAGGAAGAGACCCAGTACTTC. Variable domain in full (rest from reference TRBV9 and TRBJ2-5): DSGVTQTPKHLITATGQRVTLRCSPRSGDLSVYWYQQSLDQGLQFLIQYYNGEERAKGNILERFSAQQFPDLHSELNLSSLELGDSALYFCASSVEEETQYFGPGTRLLVL.

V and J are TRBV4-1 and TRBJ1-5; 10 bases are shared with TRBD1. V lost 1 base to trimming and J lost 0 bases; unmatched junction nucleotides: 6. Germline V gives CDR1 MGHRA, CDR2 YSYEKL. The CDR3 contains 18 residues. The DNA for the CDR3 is TGCGCCAGCAGCCAAGCCGGGACAGGGGTTTATAGCAATCAGCCCCAGCATTTT. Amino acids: CASSQAGTGVYSNQPQHF.

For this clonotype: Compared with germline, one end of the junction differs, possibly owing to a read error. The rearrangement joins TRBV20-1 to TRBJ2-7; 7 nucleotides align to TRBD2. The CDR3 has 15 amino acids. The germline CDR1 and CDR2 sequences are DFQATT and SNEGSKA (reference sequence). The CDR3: CSARDGGGLLYEQHF. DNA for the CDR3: TGCAGTGCTAGAGATGGTGGGGGACTACTTTACGAGCAGCACTTC.

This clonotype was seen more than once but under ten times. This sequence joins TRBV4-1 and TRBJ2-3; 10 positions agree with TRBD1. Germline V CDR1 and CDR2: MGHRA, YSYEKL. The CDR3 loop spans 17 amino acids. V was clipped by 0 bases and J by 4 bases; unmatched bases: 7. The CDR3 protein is CASSQDGTGDMADTQYF. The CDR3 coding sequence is TGCGCCAGCAGCCAAGATGGGACAGGGGATATGGCAGATACGCAGTATTTT.

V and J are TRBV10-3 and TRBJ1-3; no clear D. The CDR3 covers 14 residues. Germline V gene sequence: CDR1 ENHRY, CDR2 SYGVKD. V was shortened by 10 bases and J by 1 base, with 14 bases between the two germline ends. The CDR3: CATRTERSGNTIYF. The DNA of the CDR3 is TGTGCCACACGGACGGAAAGGTCTGGAAACACCATATATTTT.

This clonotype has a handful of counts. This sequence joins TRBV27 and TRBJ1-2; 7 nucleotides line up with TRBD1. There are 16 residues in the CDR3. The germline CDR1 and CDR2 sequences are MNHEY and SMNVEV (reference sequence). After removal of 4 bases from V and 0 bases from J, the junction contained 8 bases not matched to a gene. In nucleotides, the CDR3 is TGTGCCAGCAGTTCCTCGGGGACAGAGACTAACTATGGCTACACCTTC. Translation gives CASSSSGTETNYGYTF.

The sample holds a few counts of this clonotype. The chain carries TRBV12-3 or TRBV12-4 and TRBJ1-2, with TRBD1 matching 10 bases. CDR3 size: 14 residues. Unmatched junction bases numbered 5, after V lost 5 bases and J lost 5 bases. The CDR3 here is CASSRQGAQYGYTF. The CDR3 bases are TGTGCCAGCAGTAGACAGGGGGCTCAATATGGCTACACCTTC.

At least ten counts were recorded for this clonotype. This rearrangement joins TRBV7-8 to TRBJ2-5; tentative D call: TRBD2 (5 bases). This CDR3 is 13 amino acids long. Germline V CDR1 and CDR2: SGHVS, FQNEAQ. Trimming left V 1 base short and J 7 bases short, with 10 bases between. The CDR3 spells CASSLGGRGTQYF. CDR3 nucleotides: TGTGCCAGCAGCTTAGGAGGACGGGGGACCCAGTACTTC.

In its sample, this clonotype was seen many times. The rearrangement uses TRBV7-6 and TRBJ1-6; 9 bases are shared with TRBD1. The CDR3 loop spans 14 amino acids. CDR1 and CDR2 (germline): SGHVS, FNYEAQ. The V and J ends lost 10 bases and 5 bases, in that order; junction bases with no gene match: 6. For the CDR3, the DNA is TGTGCCACGAGACAGGGGGTAAATAATTCACCCCTCCACTTT. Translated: CATRQGVNNSPLHF. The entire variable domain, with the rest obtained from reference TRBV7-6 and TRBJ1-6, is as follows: GAGVSQSPRYKVTKRGQDVALRCDPISGHVSLYWYRQALGQGPEFLTYFNYEAQQDKSGLPNDRFSAERPEGSISTLTIQRTEQRDSAMYRCATRQGVNNSPLHFGNGTRLTVT.

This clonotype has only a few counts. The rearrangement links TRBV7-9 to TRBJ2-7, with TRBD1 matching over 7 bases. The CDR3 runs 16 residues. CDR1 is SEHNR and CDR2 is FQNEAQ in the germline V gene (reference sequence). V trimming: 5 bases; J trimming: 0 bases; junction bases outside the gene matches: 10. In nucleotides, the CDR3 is TGTGCCAGCAGCACCCAAGGGGGCCCCGGCTCCTACGAGCAGTACTTC. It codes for CASSTQGGPGSYEQYF.

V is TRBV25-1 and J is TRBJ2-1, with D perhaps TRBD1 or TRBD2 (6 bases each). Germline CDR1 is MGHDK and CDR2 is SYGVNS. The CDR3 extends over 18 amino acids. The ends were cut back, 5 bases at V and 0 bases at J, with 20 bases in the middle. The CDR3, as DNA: TGTGCCAGCAGTCACCCAAAATCTGGGGGGCTCTCCTACAATGAGCAGTTCTTC. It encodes CASSHPKSGGLSYNEQFF.

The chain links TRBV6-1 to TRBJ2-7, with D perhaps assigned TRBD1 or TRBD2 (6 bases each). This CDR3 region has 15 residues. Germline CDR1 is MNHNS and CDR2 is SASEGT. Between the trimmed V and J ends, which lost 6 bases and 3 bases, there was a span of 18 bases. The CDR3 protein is CASSPRGVRHYEQYV. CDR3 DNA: TGTGCCAGCAGCCCAAGGGGGGTACGACACTACGAGCAGTACGTC.

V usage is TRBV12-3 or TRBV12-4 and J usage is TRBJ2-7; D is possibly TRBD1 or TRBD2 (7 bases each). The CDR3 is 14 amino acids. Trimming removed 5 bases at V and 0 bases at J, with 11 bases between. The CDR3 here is CASSQGGPSYEQYV. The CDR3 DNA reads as TGTGCCAGCAGTCAGGGGGGGCCCTCCTACGAGCAGTACGTC.

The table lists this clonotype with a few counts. The CDR3 region has the DNA TGTGCCAGCAGCCGAGGTGTCGGAGCAGGGGTTTCGGATACGCAGTATTTT. It yields the protein CASSRGVGAGVSDTQYF. The V gene is TRBV7-8, the J gene TRBJ2-3; possible D gene TRBD1, 6 bases. Germline CDR1 is SGHVS and CDR2 is FQNEAQ. Trimming took 5 bases from V and 6 from J, leaving 24 bases between them. This CDR3 has 17 residues. The variable domain in full, completed from reference TRBV7-8 and TRBJ2-3, reads GAGVSQSPRYKVAKRGQDVALRCDPISGHVSLFWYQQALGQGPEFLTYFQNEAQLDKSGLPSDRFFAERPEGSVSTLKIQRTQQEDSAVYLCASSRGVGAGVSDTQYFGPGTRLTVL.

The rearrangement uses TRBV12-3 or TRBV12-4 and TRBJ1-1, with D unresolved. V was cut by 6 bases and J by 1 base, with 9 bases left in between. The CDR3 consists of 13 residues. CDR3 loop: CASRKVQNTEAFF. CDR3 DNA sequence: TGTGCCAGCAGGAAGGTGCAGAACACTGAAGCTTTCTTT.

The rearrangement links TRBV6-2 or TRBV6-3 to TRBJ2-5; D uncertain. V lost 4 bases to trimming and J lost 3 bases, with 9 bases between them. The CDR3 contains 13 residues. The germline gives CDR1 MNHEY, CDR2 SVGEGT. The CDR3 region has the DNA TGTGCCAGCAGTTGGGCAGCGAAAGAGACCCAGTACTTC. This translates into CASSWAAKETQYF.

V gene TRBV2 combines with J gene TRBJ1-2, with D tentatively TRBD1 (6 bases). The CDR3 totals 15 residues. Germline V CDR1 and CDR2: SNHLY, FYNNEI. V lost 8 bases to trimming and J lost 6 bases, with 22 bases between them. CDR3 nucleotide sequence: TGTGCCAGCTCTATACCTACAGGGCTCATCAATGGCTACACCTTC. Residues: CASSIPTGLINGYTF.

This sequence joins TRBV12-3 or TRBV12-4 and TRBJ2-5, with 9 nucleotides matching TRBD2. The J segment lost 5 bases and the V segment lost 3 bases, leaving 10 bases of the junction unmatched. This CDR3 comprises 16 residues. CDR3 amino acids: CASSFSSSGATETQYF. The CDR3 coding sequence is TGTGCCAGCAGTTTTAGCTCTAGCGGGGCCACTGAGACCCAGTACTTC.

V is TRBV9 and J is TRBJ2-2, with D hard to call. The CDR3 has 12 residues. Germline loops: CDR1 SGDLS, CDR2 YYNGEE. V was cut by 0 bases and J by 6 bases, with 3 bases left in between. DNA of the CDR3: TGTGCCAGCAGCGTAGTTCCCGGGGAGCTGTTTTTT. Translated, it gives CASSVVPGELFF.

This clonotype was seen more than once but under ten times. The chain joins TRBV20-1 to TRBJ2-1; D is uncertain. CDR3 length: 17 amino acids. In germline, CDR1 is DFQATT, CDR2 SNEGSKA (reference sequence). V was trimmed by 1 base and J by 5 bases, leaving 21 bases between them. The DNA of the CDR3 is TGCAGTGCTAGAGGTTCGCCGGGTCCCCAAACGGACAATGAGCAGTTCTTC. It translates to CSARGSPGPQTDNEQFF.

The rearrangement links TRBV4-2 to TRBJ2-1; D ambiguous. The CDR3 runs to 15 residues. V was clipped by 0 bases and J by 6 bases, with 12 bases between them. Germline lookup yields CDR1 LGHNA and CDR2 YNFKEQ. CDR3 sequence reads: CASSQERFAFNEQFF. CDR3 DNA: TGTGCCAGCAGCCAAGAGCGATTCGCCTTCAATGAGCAGTTCTTC.

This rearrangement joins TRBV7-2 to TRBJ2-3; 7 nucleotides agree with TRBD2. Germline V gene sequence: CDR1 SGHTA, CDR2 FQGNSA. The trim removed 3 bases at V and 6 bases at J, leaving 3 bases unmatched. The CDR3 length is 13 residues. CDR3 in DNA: TGTGCCAGCAGCTTCGGGGGGTGGGATACGCAGTATTTT. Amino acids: CASSFGGWDTQYF.

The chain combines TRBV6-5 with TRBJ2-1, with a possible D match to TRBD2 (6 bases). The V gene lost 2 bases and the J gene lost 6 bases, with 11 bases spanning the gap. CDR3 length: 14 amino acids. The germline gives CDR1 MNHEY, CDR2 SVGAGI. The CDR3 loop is CASSYPGGVNEQFF. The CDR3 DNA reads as TGTGCCAGCAGTTACCCCGGAGGGGTCAATGAGCAGTTCTTC.

The CDR3 bases are TGTGCCAGCAGTTTGACCCCCAACAATCAGCCCCAGCATTTT. This codes for CASSLTPNNQPQHF. This chain joins TRBV27 and TRBJ1-5; D is uncertain. The CDR3 consists of 14 residues. Germline loops: CDR1 MNHEY, CDR2 SMNVEV (reference sequence). V lost 3 bases and J lost 3, with 9 bases in between.

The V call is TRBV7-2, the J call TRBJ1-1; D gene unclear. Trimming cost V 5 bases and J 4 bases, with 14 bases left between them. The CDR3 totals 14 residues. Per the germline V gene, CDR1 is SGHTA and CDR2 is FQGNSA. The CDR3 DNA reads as TGTGCCAGCAGCCCCGAAGTGGCGTCCACTGAAGCTTTCTTT. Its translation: CASSPEVASTEAFF.